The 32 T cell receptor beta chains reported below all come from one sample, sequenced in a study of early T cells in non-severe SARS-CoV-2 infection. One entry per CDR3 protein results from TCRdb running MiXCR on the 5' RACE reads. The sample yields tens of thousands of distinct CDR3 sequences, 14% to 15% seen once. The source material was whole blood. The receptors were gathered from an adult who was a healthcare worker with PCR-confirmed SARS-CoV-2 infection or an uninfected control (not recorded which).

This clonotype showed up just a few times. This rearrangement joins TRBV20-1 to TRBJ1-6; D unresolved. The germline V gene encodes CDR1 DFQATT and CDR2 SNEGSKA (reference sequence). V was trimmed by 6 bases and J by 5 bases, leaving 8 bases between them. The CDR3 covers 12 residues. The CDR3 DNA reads TGCAGTGCGCAGCGCAATAATTCACCCCTCCACTTT. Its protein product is CSAQRNNSPLHF.

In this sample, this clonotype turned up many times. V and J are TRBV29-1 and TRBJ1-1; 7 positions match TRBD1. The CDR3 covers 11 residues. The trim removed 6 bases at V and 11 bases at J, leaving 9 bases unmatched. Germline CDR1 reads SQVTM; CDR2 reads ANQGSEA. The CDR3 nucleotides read TGCAGCGTCTTAGAGGGGGCGCGCGCTTTCTTT. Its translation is CSVLEGARAFF.

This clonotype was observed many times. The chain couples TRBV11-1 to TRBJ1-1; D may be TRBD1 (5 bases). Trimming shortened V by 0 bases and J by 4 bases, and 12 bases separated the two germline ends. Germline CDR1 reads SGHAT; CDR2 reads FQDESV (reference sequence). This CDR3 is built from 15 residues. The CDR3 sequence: CASSLALAGGTEAFF. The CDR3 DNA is TGTGCCAGCAGCTTAGCGCTCGCGGGGGGCACTGAAGCTTTCTTT.

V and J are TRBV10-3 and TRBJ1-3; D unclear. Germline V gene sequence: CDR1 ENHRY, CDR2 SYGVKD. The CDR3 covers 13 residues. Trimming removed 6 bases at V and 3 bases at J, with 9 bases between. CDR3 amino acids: CAIRDAVGNTIYF. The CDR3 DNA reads TGTGCCATCAGGGACGCGGTTGGAAACACCATATATTTT.

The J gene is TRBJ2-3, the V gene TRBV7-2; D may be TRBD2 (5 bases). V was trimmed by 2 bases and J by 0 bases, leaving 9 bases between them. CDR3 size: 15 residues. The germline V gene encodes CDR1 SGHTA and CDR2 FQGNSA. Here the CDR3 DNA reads TGTGCCAGCAGCTTATGGAGGCCTAGCACAGATACGCAGTATTTT. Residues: CASSLWRPSTDTQYF. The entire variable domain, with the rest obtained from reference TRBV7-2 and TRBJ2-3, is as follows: GAGVSQSPSNKVTEKGKDVELRCDPISGHTALYWYRQSLGQGLEFLIYFQGNSAPDKSGLPSDRFSAERTGGSVSTLTIQRTQQEDSAVYLCASSLWRPSTDTQYFGPGTRLTVL.

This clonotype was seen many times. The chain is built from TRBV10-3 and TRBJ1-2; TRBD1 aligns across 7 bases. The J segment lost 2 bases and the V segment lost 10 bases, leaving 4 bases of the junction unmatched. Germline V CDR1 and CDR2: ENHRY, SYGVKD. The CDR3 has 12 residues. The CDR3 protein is CASGDSNYGYTF. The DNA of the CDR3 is TGTGCCAGCGGGGACAGCAACTATGGCTACACCTTC.

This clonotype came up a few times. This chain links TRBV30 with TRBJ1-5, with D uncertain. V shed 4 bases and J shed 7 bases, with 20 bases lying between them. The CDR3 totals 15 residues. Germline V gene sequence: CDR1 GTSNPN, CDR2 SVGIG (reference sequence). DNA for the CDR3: TGTGCCTGGAAACAAGGTTCCCATCCAGGACAGCCCCAGCATTTT. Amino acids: CAWKQGSHPGQPQHF. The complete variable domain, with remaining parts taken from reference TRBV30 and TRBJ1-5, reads SQTIHQWPATLVQPVGSPLSLECTVEGTSNPNLYWYRQAAGRGLQLLFYSVGIGQISSEVPQNLSASRPQDRQFILSSKKLLLSDSGFYLCAWKQGSHPGQPQHFGDGTRLSIL.

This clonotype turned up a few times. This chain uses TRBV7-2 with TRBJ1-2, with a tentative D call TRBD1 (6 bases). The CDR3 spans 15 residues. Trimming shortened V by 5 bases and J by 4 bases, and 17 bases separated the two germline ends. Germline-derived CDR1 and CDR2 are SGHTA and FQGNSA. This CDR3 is CASSHQGNNIYGYTF. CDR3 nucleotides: TGTGCCAGCAGCCACCAGGGGAATAACATCTATGGCTACACCTTC.

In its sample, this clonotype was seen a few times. CDR3 coding DNA: TGCAGTGCGGGGAACAGGGATGGGGCTTTCTTT. Its translation: CSAGNRDGAFF. The V gene is TRBV20-1, the J gene TRBJ1-1, with a possible D match to TRBD1 (6 bases). From germline, CDR1 is DFQATT and CDR2 SNEGSKA (reference sequence). This CDR3 has 11 amino acids. V lost 6 bases, J lost 11 bases, and 16 bases lay in between.

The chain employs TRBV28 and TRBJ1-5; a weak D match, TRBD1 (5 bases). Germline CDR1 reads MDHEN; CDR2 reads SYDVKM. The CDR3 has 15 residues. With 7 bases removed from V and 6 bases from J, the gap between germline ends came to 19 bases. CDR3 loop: CASNLYAGQGQPQHF. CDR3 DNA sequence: TGTGCCAGCAATCTGTATGCGGGGCAGGGTCAGCCCCAGCATTTT.

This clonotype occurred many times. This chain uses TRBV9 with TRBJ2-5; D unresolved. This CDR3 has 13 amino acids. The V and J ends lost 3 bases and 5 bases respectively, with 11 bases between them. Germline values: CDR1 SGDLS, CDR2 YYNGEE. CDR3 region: CASSAGSMETQYF. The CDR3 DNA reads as TGTGCCAGCAGCGCGGGCAGCATGGAGACCCAGTACTTC.

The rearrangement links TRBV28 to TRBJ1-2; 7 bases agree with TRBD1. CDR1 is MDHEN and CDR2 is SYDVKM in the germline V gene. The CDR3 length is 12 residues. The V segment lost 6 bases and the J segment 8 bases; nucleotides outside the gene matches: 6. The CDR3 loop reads CASSRGTGGYTF. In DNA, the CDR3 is TGTGCCAGCAGCAGGGGGACCGGGGGCTACACCTTC.

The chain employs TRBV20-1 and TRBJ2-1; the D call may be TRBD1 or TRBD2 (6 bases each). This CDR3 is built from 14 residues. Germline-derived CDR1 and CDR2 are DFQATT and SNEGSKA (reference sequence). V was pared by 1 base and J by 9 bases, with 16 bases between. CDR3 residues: CSARVRGELGEQFF. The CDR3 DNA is TGCAGTGCTAGAGTTAGGGGGGAGTTGGGTGAGCAGTTCTTC.

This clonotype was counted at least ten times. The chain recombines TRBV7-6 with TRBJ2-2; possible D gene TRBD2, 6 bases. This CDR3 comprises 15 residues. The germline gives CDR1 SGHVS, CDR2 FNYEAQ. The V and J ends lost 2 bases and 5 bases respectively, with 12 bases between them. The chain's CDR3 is CASSLTGTHTGELFF. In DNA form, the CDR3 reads TGTGCCAGCAGCTTAACCGGGACTCATACCGGGGAGCTGTTTTTT.

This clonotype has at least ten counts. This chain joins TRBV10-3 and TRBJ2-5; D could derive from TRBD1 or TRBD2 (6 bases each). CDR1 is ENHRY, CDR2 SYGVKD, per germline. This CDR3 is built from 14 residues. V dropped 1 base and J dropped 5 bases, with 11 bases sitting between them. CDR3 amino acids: CAISEWGARETQYF. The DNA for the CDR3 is TGTGCCATCAGTGAGTGGGGGGCCCGGGAGACCCAGTACTTC.

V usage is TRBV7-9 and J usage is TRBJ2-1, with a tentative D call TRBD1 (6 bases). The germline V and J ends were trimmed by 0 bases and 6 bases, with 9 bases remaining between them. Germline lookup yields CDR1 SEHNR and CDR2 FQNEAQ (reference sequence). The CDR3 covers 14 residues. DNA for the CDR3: TGTGCCAGCAGCTTAGCGGGACAACTCAATGAGCAGTTCTTC. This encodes CASSLAGQLNEQFF.

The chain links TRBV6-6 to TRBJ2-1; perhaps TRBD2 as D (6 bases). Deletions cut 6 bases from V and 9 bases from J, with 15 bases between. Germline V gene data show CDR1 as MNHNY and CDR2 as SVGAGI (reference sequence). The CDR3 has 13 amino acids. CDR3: CASRVTAGGEQFF. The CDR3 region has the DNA TGTGCCAGCAGGGTTACGGCCGGGGGTGAGCAGTTCTTC.

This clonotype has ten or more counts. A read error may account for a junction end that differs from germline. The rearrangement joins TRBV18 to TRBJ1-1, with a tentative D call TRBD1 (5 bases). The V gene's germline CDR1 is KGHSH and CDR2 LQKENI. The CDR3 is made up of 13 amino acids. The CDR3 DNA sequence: TGTGCCAGTTCACCGGGGGGTGACACTGAAGCTTTCTTT. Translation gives CASSPGGDTEAFF.

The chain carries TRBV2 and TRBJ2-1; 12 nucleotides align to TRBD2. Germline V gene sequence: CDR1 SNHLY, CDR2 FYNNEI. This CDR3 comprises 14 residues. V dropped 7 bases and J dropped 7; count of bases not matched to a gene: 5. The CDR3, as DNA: TGTGCCAGCATGGGACTAGCGGGCCCTAATGAGCAGTTCTTC. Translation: CASMGLAGPNEQFF.

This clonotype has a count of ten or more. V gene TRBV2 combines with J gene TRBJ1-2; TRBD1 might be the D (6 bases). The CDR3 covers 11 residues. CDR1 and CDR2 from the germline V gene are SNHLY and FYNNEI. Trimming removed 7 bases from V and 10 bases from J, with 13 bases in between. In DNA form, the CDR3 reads TGTGCCAGCAATTGGCCAGGGGACTACACCTTC. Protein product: CASNWPGDYTF. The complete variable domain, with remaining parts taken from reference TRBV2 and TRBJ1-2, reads EPEVTQTPSHQVTQMGQEVILRCVPISNHLYFYWYRQILGQKVEFLVSFYNNEISEKSEIFDDQFSVERPDGSNFTLKIRSTKLEDSAMYFCASNWPGDYTFGSGTRLTVV.

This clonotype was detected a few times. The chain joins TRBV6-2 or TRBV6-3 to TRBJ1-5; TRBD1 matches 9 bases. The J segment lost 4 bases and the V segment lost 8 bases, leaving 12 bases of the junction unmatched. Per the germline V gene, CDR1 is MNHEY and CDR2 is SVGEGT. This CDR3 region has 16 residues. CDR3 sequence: CASHTAGTGINQPQHF. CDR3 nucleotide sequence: TGTGCCAGCCATACGGCGGGGACAGGGATTAATCAGCCCCAGCATTTT.

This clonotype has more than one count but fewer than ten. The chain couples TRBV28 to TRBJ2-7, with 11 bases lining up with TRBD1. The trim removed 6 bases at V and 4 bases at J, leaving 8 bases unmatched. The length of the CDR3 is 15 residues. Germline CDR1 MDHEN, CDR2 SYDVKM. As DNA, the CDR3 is TGTGCCAGCAGCGCTCCCGGGACAGGGGGATACGAGCAGTACTTC. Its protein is CASSAPGTGGYEQYF.

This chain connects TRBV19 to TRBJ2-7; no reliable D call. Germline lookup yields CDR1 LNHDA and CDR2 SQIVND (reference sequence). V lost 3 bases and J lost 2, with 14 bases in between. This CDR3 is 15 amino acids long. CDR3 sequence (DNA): TGTGCCAGTAGTATTACCGTGACAACCCCCTACGAGCAGTACTTC. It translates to CASSITVTTPYEQYF.

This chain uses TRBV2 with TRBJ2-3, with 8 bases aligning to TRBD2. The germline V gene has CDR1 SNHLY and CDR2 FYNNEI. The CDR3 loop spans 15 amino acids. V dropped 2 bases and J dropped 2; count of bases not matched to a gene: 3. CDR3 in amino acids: CASSEQRGLTDTQYF. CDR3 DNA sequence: TGTGCCAGCAGTGAACAGCGGGGGCTCACAGATACGCAGTATTTT.

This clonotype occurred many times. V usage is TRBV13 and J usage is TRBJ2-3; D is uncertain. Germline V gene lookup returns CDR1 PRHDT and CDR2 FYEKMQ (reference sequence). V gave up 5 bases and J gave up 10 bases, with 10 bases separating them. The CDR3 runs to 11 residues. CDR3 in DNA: TGTGCCAGCAGCCGCCCCATGGCGCAGTATTTT. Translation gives CASSRPMAQYF.

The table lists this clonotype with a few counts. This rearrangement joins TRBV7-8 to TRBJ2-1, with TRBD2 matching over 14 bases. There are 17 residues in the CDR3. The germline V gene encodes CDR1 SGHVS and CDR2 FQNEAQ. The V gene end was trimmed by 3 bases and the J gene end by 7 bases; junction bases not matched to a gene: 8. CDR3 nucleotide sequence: TGTGCCAGCAGCTTGACTAGCGGGGGGGCCTATTTTAATGAGCAGTTCTTC. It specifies CASSLTSGGAYFNEQFF. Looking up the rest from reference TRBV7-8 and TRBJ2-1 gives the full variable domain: GAGVSQSPRYKVAKRGQDVALRCDPISGHVSLFWYQQALGQGPEFLTYFQNEAQLDKSGLPSDRFFAERPEGSVSTLKIQRTQQEDSAVYLCASSLTSGGAYFNEQFFGPGTRLTVL.

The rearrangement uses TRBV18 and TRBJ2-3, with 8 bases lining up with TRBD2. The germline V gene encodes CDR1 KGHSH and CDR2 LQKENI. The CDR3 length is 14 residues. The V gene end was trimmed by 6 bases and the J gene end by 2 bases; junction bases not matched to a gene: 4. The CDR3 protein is CASSPGGPTDTQYF. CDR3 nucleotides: TGTGCCAGCTCTCCGGGGGGGCCCACAGATACGCAGTATTTT.

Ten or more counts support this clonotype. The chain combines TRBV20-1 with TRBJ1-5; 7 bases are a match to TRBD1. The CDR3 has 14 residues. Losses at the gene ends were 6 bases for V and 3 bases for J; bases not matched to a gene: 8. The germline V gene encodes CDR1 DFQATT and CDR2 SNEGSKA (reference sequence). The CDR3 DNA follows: TGCAGTGCAACGACAGACAGGGACAATCAGCCCCAGCATTTT. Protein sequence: CSATTDRDNQPQHF.

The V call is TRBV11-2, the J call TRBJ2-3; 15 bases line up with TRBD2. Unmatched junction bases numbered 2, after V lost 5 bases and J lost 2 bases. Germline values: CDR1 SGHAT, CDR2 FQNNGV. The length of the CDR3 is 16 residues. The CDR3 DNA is TGTGCCAGCAGCAGGACTAGCGGGGGGGCCACAGATACGCAGTATTTT. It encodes CASSRTSGGATDTQYF.

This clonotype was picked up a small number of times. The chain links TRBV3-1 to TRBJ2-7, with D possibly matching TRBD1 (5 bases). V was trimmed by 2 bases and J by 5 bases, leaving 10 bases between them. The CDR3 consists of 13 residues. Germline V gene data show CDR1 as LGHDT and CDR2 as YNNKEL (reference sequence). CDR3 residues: CASSQLRQHEQYF. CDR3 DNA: TGTGCCAGCAGCCAACTGAGACAGCACGAGCAGTACTTC.

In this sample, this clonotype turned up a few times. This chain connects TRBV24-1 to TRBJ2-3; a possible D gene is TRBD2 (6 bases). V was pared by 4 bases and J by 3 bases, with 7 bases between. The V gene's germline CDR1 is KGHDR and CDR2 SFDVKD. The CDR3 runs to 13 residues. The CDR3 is CATSDGGTDTQYF. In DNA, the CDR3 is TGTGCCACCAGTGACGGGGGTACAGATACGCAGTATTTT.

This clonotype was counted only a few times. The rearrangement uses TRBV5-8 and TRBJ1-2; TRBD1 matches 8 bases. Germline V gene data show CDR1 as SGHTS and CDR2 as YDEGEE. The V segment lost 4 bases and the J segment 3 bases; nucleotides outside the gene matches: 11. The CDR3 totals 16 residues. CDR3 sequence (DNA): TGTGCCAGCAGCATGACGTCGACAGGGGTTTACTATGGCTACACCTTC. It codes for CASSMTSTGVYYGYTF.